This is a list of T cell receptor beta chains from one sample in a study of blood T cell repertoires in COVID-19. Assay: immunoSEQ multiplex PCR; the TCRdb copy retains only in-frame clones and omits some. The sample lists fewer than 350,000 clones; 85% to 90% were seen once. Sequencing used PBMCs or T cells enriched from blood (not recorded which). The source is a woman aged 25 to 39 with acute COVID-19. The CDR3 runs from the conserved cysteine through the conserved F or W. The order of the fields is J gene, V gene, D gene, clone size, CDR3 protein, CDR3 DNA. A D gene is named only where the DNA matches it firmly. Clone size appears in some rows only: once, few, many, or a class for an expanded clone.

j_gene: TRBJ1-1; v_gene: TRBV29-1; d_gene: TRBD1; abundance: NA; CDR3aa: CSVIGTGEAFF; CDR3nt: TGCAGCGTTATAGGGACAGGGGAAGCTTTCTTT
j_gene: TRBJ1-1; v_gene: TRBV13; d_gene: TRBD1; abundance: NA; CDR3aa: CASSPLAGGEAFF; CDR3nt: TGTGCCAGCAGCCCCCTCGCAGGGGGTGAAGCTTTCTTT
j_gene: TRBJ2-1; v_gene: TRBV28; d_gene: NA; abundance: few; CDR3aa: CASSFVNDGGQFF; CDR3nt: TGTGCCAGCAGTTTTGTGAATGACGGGGGGCAGTTCTTC
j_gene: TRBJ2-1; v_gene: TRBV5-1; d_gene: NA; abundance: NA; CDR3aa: CASFGGAEYNEQFF; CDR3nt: TGCGCCAGTTTCGGTGGGGCGGAGTACAATGAGCAGTTCTTC
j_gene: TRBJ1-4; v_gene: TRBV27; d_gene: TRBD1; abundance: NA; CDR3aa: CASSSGQGGEKLFF; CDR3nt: TGTGCCAGCAGTTCGGGACAGGGTGGTGAAAAACTGTTTTTT
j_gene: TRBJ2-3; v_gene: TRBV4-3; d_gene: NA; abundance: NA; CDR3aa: CASSQDGGDTQYF; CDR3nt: TGCGCCAGCAGCCAAGATGGGGGGGATACGCAGTATTTT
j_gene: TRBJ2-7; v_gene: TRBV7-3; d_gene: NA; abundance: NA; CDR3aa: CASSPTGLYEQYF; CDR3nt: TGTGCCAGCAGCCCTACAGGGCTCTACGAGCAGTACTTC
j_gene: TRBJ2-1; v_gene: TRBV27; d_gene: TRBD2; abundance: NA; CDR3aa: CASARPSGRANEQFF; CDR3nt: TGTGCCAGCGCGCGCCCTAGCGGGAGGGCCAACGAGCAGTTCTTC
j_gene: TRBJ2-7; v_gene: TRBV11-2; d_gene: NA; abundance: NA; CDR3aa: CASSLEGGAKFYEQYF; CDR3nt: TGTGCCAGCAGCTTAGAGGGCGGGGCAAAGTTCTACGAGCAGTACTTC
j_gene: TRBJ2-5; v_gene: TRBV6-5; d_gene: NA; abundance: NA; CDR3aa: CASMYRETQYF; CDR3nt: TGTGCCAGCATGTACAGGGAGACCCAGTACTTC
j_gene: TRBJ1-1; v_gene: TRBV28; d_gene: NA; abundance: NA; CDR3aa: CATLWGQSYTEAFF; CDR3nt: TGTGCCACTCTTTGGGGACAAAGTTACACTGAAGCTTTCTTT
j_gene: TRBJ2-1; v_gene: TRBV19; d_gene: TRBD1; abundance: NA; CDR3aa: CASSPSGQGYNEQFF; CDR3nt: TGTGCCAGTAGTCCGAGCGGACAGGGCTACAATGAGCAGTTCTTC
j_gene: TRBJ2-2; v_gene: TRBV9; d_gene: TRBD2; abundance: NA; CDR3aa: CASNVGAGGTGELFF; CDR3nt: TGTGCCAGCAACGTAGGAGCGGGAGGCACCGGGGAGCTGTTTTTT
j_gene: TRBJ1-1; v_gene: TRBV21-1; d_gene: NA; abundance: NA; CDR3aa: CASSKGRTASNTEAFF; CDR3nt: TGTGCCAGCAGCAAAGGCAGGACAGCATCGAACACTGAAGCTTTCTTT
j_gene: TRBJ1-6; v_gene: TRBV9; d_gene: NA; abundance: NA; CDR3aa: CASSVATGSSYNSPLHF; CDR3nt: TGTGCCAGCAGCGTAGCTACGGGGAGCTCCTATAATTCACCCCTCCACTTT
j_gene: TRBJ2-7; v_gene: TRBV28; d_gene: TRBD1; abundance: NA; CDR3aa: CASRSAGQGSYEQYF; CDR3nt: TGTGCCAGCAGAAGTGCCGGACAGGGCTCCTACGAGCAGTACTTC
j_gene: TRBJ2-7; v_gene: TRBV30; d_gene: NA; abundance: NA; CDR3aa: CACRQAGEQYF; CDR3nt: TGTGCCTGTAGACAGGCCGGCGAGCAGTACTTC
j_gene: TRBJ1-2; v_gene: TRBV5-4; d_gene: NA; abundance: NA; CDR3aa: CASSLEGQGLNYGYTF; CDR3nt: TGTGCCAGCAGCTTGGAAGGGCAGGGGCTTAACTATGGCTACACCTTC
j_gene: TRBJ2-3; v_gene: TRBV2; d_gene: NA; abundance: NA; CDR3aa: CASSEFVYSAQTSYTDTQYF; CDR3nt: TGTGCCAGCAGTGAATTCGTCTACTCCGCCCAGACTAGTTACACAGATACGCAGTATTTT
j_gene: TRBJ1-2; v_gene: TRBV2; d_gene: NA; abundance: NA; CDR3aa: CASRADIFGYTF; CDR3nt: TGTGCCAGCAGGGCGGACATCTTCGGCTACACCTTC
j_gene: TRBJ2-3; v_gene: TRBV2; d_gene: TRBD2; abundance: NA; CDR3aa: CASREGLAGTGSTQYF; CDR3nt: TGTGCCAGCAGGGAGGGACTAGCGGGGACGGGGTCTACGCAGTATTTT
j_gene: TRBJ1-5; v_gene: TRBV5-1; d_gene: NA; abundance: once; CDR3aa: CASSLSPGGSNQPQHF; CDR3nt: TGCGCCAGCAGCTTGTCGCCAGGCGGGAGCAATCAGCCCCAGCATTTT